This T cell receptor beta chain was identified during a study of T cells in Graves' hyperthyroidism and ophthalmopathy. On the study more broadly: Peripheral blood sampling occurred at initial diagnosis, before any treatment. Findings and caveats of the study: A 13 V-J model separated ophthalmopathy from stable hyperthyroidism.

As regards this clonotype: Its target is not known.

V lost 1 base and J lost 5, with 9 bases in between. Germline CDR1 and CDR2: SGHTA and FQGNSA. CDR3 length equals 13 residues. Amplified TCR beta CDR3 regions derived from RNA transcripts. Using the HTBI primer set, a first-round RT-PCR was run on the TCR CDR3. MiXCR was run by TCRdb on the multiplex PCR reads, yielding one entry per CDR3 protein. The data contain 300,000 or so distinct CDR3 sequences, 15% to 20% of them singletons. Stable Graves' hyperthyroidism meant no ophthalmopathy progression within 18 months. Thyroid ultrasound, orbital computed tomography, clinical symptoms, and serum thyroxine and TRAb underpinned diagnoses.

The specimen sequenced was blood. The clonotype originates from a man younger than 45 with Graves' hyperthyroidism. The J gene is TRBJ2-7, the V gene TRBV7-2; possible D gene TRBD1, 6 bases. CDR3 nucleotides: TGTGCCAGCAGCTTAGTTTACAGGGACGAGCAGTACTTC. This gives the protein CASSLVYRDEQYF.